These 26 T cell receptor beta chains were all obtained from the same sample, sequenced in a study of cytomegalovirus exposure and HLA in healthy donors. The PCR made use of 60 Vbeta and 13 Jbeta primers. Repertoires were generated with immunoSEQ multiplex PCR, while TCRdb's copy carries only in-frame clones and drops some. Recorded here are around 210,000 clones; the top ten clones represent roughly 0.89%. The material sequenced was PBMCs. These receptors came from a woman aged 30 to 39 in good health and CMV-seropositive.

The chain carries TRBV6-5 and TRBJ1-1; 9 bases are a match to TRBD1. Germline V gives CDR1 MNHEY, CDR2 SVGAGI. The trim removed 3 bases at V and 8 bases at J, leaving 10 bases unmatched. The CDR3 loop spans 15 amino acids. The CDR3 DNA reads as TGTGCCAGCAGTTATTATTGGACAGGGGATAGGGAAGCTTTCTTT. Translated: CASSYYWTGDREAFF.

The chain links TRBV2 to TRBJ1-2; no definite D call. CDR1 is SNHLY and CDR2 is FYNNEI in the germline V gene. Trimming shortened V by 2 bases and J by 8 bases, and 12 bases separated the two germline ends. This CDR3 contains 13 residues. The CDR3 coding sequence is TGTGCCAGCAGTGAAAACGGGGTGGAAGGCTACACCTTC. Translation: CASSENGVEGYTF.

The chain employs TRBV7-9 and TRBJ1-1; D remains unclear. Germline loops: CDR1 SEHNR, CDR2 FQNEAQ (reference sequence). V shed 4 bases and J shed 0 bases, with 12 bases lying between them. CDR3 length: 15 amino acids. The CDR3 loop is CASSYTGIMNTEAFF. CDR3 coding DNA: TGTGCCAGCAGCTATACCGGGATTATGAACACTGAAGCTTTCTTT.

CDR3 in amino acids: CASSILGDVAYEQYF. Here the CDR3 DNA reads TGTGCCAGTAGTATATTAGGAGACGTTGCCTACGAGCAGTACTTC. The V call is TRBV19, the J call TRBJ2-7, with D unclear. CDR3 length: 15 amino acids. Germline V gene data show CDR1 as LNHDA and CDR2 as SQIVND (reference sequence). Trimming removed 2 bases from V and 2 bases from J, with 13 bases in between.

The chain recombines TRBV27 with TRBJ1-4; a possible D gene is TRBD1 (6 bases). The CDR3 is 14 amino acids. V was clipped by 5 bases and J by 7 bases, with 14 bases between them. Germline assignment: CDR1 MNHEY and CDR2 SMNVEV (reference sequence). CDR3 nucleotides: TGTGCCAGCAGTAAGACAGGAACGAGTGAAAAACTGTTTTTT. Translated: CASSKTGTSEKLFF.

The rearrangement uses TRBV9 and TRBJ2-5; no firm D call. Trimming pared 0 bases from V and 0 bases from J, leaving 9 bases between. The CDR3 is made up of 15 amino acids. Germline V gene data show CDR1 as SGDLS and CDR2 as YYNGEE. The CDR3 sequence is CASSVAPAYQETQYF. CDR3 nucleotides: TGTGCCAGCAGCGTAGCTCCAGCGTACCAAGAGACCCAGTACTTC.

The CDR3, as DNA: TGTGCCAGTACAGGGGCCTCCTCCTATAATTCACCCCTCCACTTT. Translating it yields CASTGASSYNSPLHF. The V gene is TRBV19, the J gene TRBJ1-6; D possibly corresponds to TRBD1 (6 bases). The CDR3 spans 15 residues. Looked up from germline, CDR1 is LNHDA and CDR2 is SQIVND (reference sequence). Trimming took 7 bases from V and 0 from J, leaving 10 bases between them. Full variable domain (rest looked up from reference TRBV19 and TRBJ1-6): DGGITQSPKYLFRKEGQNVTLSCEQNLNHDAMYWYRQDPGQGLRLIYYSQIVNDFQKGDIAEGYSVSREKKESFPLTVTSAQKNPTAFYLCASTGASSYNSPLHFGNGTRLTVT.

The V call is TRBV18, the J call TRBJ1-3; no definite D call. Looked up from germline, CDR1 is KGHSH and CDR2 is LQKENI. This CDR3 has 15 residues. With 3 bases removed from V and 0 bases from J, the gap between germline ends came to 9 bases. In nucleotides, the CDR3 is TGTGCCAGCTCACCCAGTCTGTACTCTGGAAACACCATATATTTT. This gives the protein CASSPSLYSGNTIYF.

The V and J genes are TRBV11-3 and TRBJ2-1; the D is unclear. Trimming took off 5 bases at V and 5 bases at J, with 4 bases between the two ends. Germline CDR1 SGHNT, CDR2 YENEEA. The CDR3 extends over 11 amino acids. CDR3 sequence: CASSQDNEQFF. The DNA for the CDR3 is TGTGCCAGCAGCCAGGACAATGAGCAGTTCTTC.

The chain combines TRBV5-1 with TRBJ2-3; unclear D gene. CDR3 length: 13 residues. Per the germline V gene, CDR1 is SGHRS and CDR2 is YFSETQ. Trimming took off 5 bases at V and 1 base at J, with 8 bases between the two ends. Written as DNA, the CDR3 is TGCGCCAGCAGTAGCTTGGGCACAGATACGCAGTATTTT. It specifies CASSSLGTDTQYF.

The CDR3 DNA sequence: TGTGCCAGCAGCGGGAGCTCCTACGAGCAGTACTTC. Protein sequence: CASSGSSYEQYF. This rearrangement joins TRBV7-6 to TRBJ2-7; D perhaps matches TRBD2 (5 bases). Germline assignment: CDR1 SGHVS and CDR2 FNYEAQ. V gave up 5 bases and J gave up 0 bases, with 5 bases separating them. The CDR3 has 12 residues.

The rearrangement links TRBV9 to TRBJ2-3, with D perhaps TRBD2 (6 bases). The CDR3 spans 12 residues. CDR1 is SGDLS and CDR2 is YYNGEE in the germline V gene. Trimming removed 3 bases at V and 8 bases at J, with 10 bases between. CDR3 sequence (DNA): TGTGCCAGCAGCGAAACAGCGGGTACGCAGTATTTT. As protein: CASSETAGTQYF.

The CDR3 loop is CASSFIRGWNQPQHF. The DNA for the CDR3 is TGTGCCAGCAGTTTCATCAGGGGATGGAACCAGCCCCAGCATTTT. The chain combines TRBV28 with TRBJ1-5, with D tentatively TRBD1 (6 bases). The CDR3 is 15 amino acids. From germline, CDR1 is MDHEN and CDR2 SYDVKM. The V end was cut by 3 bases, the J end by 7 bases, with 16 bases between.

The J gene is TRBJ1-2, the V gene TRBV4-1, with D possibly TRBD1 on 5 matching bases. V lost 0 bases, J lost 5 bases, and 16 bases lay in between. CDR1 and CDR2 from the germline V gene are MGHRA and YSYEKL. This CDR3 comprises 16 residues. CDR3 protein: CASSQDAGVRVYGYTF. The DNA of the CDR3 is TGCGCCAGCAGCCAAGACGCGGGGGTTAGAGTTTATGGCTACACCTTC.

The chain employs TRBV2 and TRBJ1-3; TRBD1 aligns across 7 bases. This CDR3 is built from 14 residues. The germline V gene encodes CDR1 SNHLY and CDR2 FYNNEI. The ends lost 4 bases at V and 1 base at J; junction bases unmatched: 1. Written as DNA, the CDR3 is TGTGCCAGCAGTGCGGGACAGTCTGGAAACACCATATATTTT. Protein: CASSAGQSGNTIYF.

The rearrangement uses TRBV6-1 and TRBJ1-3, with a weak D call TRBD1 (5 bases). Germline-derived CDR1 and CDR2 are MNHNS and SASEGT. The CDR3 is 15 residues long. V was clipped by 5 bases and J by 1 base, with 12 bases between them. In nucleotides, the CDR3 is TGTGCCAGCAGTTTTTCGGGGGGTTCTGGAAACACCATATATTTT. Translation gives CASSFSGGSGNTIYF.

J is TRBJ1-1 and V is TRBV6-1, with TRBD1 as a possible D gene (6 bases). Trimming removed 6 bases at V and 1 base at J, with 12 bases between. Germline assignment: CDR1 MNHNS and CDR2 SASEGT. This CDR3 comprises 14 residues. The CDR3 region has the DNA TGTGCCAGCAGCCCCGGACAGTCGAACACTGAAGCTTTCTTT. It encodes CASSPGQSNTEAFF.

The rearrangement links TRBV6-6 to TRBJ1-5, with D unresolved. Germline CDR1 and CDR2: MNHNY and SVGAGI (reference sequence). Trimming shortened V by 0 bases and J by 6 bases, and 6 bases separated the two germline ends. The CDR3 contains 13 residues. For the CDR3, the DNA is TGTGCCAGCAGTTACTCTCGGGGTCAGCCCCAGCATTTT. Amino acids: CASSYSRGQPQHF.

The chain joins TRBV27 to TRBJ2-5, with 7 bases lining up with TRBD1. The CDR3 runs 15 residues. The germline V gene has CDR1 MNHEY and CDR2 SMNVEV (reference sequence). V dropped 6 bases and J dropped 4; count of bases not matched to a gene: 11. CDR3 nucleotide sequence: TGTGCCAGCAGATCCACCCCGACAGGGCGAGAGACCCAGTACTTC. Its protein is CASRSTPTGRETQYF.

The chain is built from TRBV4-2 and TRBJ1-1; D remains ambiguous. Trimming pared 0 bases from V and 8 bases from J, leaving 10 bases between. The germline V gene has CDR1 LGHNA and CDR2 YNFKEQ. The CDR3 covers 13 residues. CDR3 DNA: TGTGCCAGCAGCCAAGATCTTGGAGGGGAAGCTTTCTTT. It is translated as CASSQDLGGEAFF.

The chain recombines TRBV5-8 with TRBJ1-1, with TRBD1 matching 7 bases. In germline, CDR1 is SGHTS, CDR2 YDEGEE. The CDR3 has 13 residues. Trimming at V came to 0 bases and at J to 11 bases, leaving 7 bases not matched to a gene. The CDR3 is CASSLGTGDPAFF. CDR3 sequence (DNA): TGTGCCAGCAGCTTGGGGACAGGCGACCCTGCTTTCTTT.

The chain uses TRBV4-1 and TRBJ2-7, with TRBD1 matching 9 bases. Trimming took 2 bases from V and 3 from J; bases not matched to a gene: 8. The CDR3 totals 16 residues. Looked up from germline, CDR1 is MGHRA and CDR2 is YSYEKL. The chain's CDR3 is CASSQISGTGLYEQYF. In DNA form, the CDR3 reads TGCGCCAGCAGCCAAATCTCCGGGACAGGGCTCTACGAGCAGTACTTC.

In nucleotides, the CDR3 is TGTGCCAGCAGTGCGGCGACTAGCGGGCTCTACAATGAGCAGTTCTTC. It yields the protein CASSAATSGLYNEQFF. The chain couples TRBV28 to TRBJ2-1, with 10 bases fitting TRBD2. J gave up 3 bases and V 5 bases, and 7 bases lay outside the gene matches. The CDR3 has 16 amino acids. The germline CDR1 and CDR2 sequences are MDHEN and SYDVKM.

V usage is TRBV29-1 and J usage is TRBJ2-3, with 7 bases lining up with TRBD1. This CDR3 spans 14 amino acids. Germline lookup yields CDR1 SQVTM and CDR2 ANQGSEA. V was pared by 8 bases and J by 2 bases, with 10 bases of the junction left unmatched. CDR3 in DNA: TGCAGCCACCAAACGGGACAGAACACAGATACGCAGTATTTT. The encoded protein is CSHQTGQNTDTQYF.

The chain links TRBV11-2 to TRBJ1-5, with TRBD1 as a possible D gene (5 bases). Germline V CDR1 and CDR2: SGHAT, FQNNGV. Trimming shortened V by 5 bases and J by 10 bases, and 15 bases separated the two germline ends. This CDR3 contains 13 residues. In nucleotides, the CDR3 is TGTGCCAGCAGCCTATCGACAGACCACCCCCAGCATTTT. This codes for CASSLSTDHPQHF.

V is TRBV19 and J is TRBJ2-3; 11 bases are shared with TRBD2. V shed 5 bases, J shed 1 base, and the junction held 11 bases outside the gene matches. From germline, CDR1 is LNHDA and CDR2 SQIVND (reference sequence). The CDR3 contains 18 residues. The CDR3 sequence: CASSPLLIAGGGTDTQYF. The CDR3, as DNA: TGTGCCAGTAGTCCCCTATTAATAGCGGGAGGGGGCACAGATACGCAGTATTTT.